The clone carrying this TCR beta chain was picked up many times. What it binds is unknown. This sample is part of a study of CD8 T cells in ankylosing spondylitis. Findings of the study overall: In ankylosing spondylitis patients, matched synovial fluid reportedly showed significant enrichment of disease-linked clones. Earlier literature documents some of the motif variants in reactive arthritis synovial fluid and blood. Disease-associated clonotypes exhibited CD8+ identity and were relatively infrequent in peripheral blood.

MiXCR was run by TCRdb on the 5' RACE reads, yielding one entry per CDR3 protein. The table includes some 70,000 distinct CDR3 sequences, about 5.2% detected once. The receptor's source is a male donor with ankylosing spondylitis or in good health (not recorded which). The sample was blood, either unsorted or a sorted T cell fraction (not recorded which).

CDR3 DNA: TGTGCCAGCAGCTTTGGGGGGCCGCTCAATGAGCAGTTCTTC. Protein product: CASSFGGPLNEQFF. The rearrangement uses TRBV7-3 and TRBJ2-1, with D perhaps being TRBD1 or TRBD2 (6 bases each). The CDR3 has 14 amino acids. Germline lookup yields CDR1 SGHTA and CDR2 FQGTGA. Trimming pared 3 bases from V and 6 bases from J, leaving 12 bases between.